These 21 T cell receptor beta chains originate from one sample sequenced in a study of blood T cell repertoires in COVID-19. Sequenced by immunoSEQ multiplex PCR; TCRdb stores in-frame clones only, minus some. The table lists 15,000 to 20,000 clones, less than 90% of them singletons. Material: peripheral blood. The receptors were gathered from a woman older than 75 with COVID-19, enrolled during active disease.

The rearrangement joins TRBV28 to TRBJ1-5, with 8 bases aligning to TRBD1. V lost 4 bases and J lost 2; bases outside the gene matches: 4. The germline CDR1 and CDR2 sequences are MDHEN and SYDVKM. The length of the CDR3 is 15 residues. The CDR3 DNA is TGTGCCAGCAGTTATGGACAGGGCCGCAATCAGCCCCAGCATTTT. As protein: CASSYGQGRNQPQHF.

The chain uses TRBV9 and TRBJ2-5; 7 positions agree with TRBD2. CDR1 is SGDLS, CDR2 YYNGEE, per germline. The CDR3 covers 15 residues. J was trimmed by 5 bases and V by 0 bases; bases with no gene match: 7. For the CDR3, the DNA is TGTGCCAGCAGCGTAGCGGCGGGGAGGGATGAGACCCAGTACTTC. Its translation: CASSVAAGRDETQYF.

This clone has a handful of counts. V is TRBV28 and J is TRBJ2-3, with D possibly being TRBD2 (6 bases). Germline lookup yields CDR1 MDHEN and CDR2 SYDVKM. The CDR3 contains 17 residues. V lost 5 bases and J 1 base, leaving 19 bases between the germline ends. The CDR3 sequence is CASSPRGAGRGTDTQYF. CDR3 nucleotide sequence: TGTGCCAGCAGTCCCCGGGGAGCGGGCCGGGGCACAGATACGCAGTATTTT.

The V gene is TRBV3-1 (or the pseudogene TRBV3-2), the J gene TRBJ1-2, with D unresolved. V lost 3 bases and J lost 8, with 10 bases in between. Germline V gene lookup returns CDR1 LGHDT and CDR2 YNNKEL (reference sequence). The length of the CDR3 is 12 residues. The CDR3 coding sequence is TGTGCCAGCAGCCAGGGCCTCCGGGGCTACACCTTC. Translated: CASSQGLRGYTF.

The rearrangement uses TRBV7-9 and TRBJ2-1; D is uncertain. V shed 3 bases and J shed 10 bases, with 7 bases lying between them. CDR3 length: 11 amino acids. From germline, CDR1 is SEHNR and CDR2 FQNEAQ (reference sequence). CDR3 nucleotides: TGTGCCAGCAGCTTTTCCAGAGAGCAGTTCTTC. Translated: CASSFSREQFF.

This clone was found a few times. CDR3 coding DNA: TGTGCCAGCAGCCTCGGACGACCCTCGGGACTAGCGGTGAGCACAGATACGCAGTATTTT. Encoded protein: CASSLGRPSGLAVSTDTQYF. The chain uses TRBV6-6 and TRBJ2-3; 11 bases are shared with TRBD2. This CDR3 is 20 amino acids long. The V gene's germline CDR1 is MNHNY and CDR2 SVGAGI (reference sequence). With V trimmed by 6 bases and J by 0 bases, 17 bases remained unmatched.

V is TRBV9 and J is TRBJ1-1, with D uncertain. Germline-derived CDR1 and CDR2 are SGDLS and YYNGEE. V was pared by 3 bases and J by 1 base, with 10 bases between. This CDR3 has 14 residues. The DNA of the CDR3 is TGTGCCAGCAGCGCCGTCCCGTCGAACACTGAAGCTTTCTTT. Amino acids: CASSAVPSNTEAFF.

This clone was seen a handful of times. The J gene is TRBJ2-3, the V gene TRBV3-1 (or the pseudogene TRBV3-2), with D possibly being TRBD2 (6 bases). V was clipped by 7 bases and J by 2 bases, with 22 bases between them. The CDR3 totals 17 residues. Germline CDR1 LGHDT, CDR2 YNNKEL (reference sequence). CDR3 DNA: TGTGCCAGCATCCCGGAGGGCGGGCACGTAGCCACAGATACGCAGTATTTT. Its translation is CASIPEGGHVATDTQYF.

This clone is labeled as medium-sized. V usage is TRBV5-5 and J usage is TRBJ2-5; maybe TRBD1 (7 bases). With 4 bases removed from V and 4 bases from J, the gap between germline ends came to 14 bases. This CDR3 comprises 14 residues. The germline CDR1 and CDR2 sequences are SGHKS and YYEKEE (reference sequence). The CDR3 region is CASSPIQGGETQYF. The CDR3 region has the DNA TGTGCCAGCAGCCCCATCCAGGGGGGAGAGACCCAGTACTTC.

The rearrangement uses TRBV24-1 and TRBJ2-2; TRBD2 matches at 7 bases. Germline V gene lookup returns CDR1 KGHDR and CDR2 SFDVKD. J lost 4 bases, V lost 9 bases, and 7 bases had no gene match. The CDR3 is made up of 14 amino acids. In DNA form, the CDR3 reads TGTGCCACCGATGCGGGAGATCGCACCGGGGAGCTGTTTTTT. It specifies CATDAGDRTGELFF.

J is TRBJ2-5 and V is TRBV10-3, with TRBD2 matching 9 bases. Per the germline V gene, CDR1 is ENHRY and CDR2 is SYGVKD. This CDR3 has 15 amino acids. V was pared by 8 bases and J by 9 bases, with 16 bases of the junction left unmatched. The CDR3 coding sequence is TGTGCCATCGGCGTGTCTAGCGGGGAAGGTGGGGCCCAGTACTTC. Translating it yields CAIGVSSGEGGAQYF.

The J gene is TRBJ1-2, the V gene TRBV6-5; a possible D gene is TRBD1 (6 bases). The CDR3 has 14 amino acids. The germline CDR1 and CDR2 sequences are MNHEY and SVGAGI. Deletions cut 7 bases from V and 2 bases from J, with 14 bases between. CDR3 bases: TGTGCCAGCACTTCGACAGGCCTAAACTATGGCTACACCTTC. Its translation: CASTSTGLNYGYTF.

This chain connects TRBV5-1 to TRBJ1-1; D is uncertain. The CDR3 contains 14 residues. Deletions cut 0 bases from V and 5 bases from J, with 11 bases between. CDR1 and CDR2 from the germline V gene are SGHRS and YFSETQ. In DNA, the CDR3 is TGCGCCAGCAGCTTGGTTTGGCAGTCAACTGAAGCTTTCTTT. Protein sequence: CASSLVWQSTEAFF.

This chain links TRBV3-1 (or the pseudogene TRBV3-2) with TRBJ2-1; TRBD2 matches 13 bases. The CDR3 has 19 amino acids. Germline-derived CDR1 and CDR2 are LGHDT and YNNKEL (reference sequence). The J segment lost 1 base and the V segment lost 4 bases, leaving 10 bases of the junction unmatched. Written as DNA, the CDR3 is TGTGCCAGCAGCCCCGGACTAGCGGGAGAATCGTGGTCCTACAATGAGCAGTTCTTC. This gives the protein CASSPGLAGESWSYNEQFF.

This chain connects TRBV19 to TRBJ1-6; 8 bases are a match to TRBD1. The germline CDR1 and CDR2 sequences are LNHDA and SQIVND (reference sequence). The CDR3 totals 17 residues. J gave up 10 bases and V 3 bases, and 14 bases lay outside the gene matches. The CDR3 loop is CASSIRQGPTLRSPLHF. In nucleotides, the CDR3 is TGTGCCAGTAGTATTCGACAGGGGCCTACTCTAAGATCACCCCTCCACTTT.

This clone was detected once. This chain uses TRBV4-3 with TRBJ2-3, with TRBD1 matching 11 bases. From germline, CDR1 is LGHNA and CDR2 YSLEER. This CDR3 has 19 amino acids. V lost 0 bases to trimming and J lost 2 bases; unmatched junction nucleotides: 10. CDR3 protein: CASSQDLRTGGSNTDTQYF. The CDR3 DNA reads as TGCGCCAGCAGCCAAGATCTAAGGACAGGGGGCTCGAACACAGATACGCAGTATTTT.

This clone was recorded only once. V and J are TRBV12-3 or TRBV12-4 and TRBJ1-5, with D tentatively TRBD1 (6 bases). The CDR3 extends over 13 amino acids. Between the trimmed V and J ends, which lost 4 bases and 8 bases, there was a span of 12 bases. The CDR3 protein is CASSSGGRKPQHF. In DNA form, the CDR3 reads TGTGCCAGCAGTTCGGGGGGCAGGAAGCCCCAGCATTTT.

The V gene is TRBV27, the J gene TRBJ2-7; TRBD1 matches at 8 bases. This CDR3 contains 15 residues. Germline V gene lookup returns CDR1 MNHEY and CDR2 SMNVEV (reference sequence). The junction had 8 bases not matched to a gene; V was cut back by 6 bases and J by 1 base. DNA of the CDR3: TGTGCCAGCAGCGCAGGGGGCACAATATCCTACGAGCAGTACTTC. It translates to CASSAGGTISYEQYF.

The V call is TRBV5-1, the J call TRBJ1-2; 9 bases map to TRBD1. The CDR3 contains 13 residues. V trimming: 4 bases; J trimming: 8 bases; junction bases outside the gene matches: 6. Germline-derived CDR1 and CDR2 are SGHRS and YFSETQ. DNA of the CDR3: TGCGCCAGCAGCCCCGGACAGGGGCTCGGCTACACCTTC. Translated: CASSPGQGLGYTF.

This chain connects TRBV3-1 (or the pseudogene TRBV3-2) to TRBJ2-1; 8 positions agree with TRBD1. With 4 bases clipped from V and 4 bases from J, the junction kept 9 bases outside the gene matches. The germline CDR1 and CDR2 sequences are LGHDT and YNNKEL (reference sequence). CDR3 length: 16 amino acids. This CDR3 reads CASSPYDRGPYNEQFF. CDR3 nucleotides: TGTGCCAGCAGCCCCTATGACAGGGGACCTTACAATGAGCAGTTCTTC.

The genes are TRBV11-3 and TRBJ2-3; D ambiguous. Trimming left V 5 bases short and J 4 bases short, with 13 bases between. The length of the CDR3 is 14 residues. Germline V gives CDR1 SGHNT, CDR2 YENEEA. DNA of the CDR3: TGTGCCAGCAGCCGCGCAGGTCCGGCAGATACGCAGTATTTT. This codes for CASSRAGPADTQYF.